The clone carrying this T cell receptor beta chain was found once. Antigen: not known. Combining a sample-barcoded 5' primer with a J-beta primer mix, a second PCR ran for about 7 to 12 cycles. TCRdb redid the calling of the 5' RACE reads with MiXCR, one entry per CDR3 protein. The sample consists of about 1.4 million distinct CDR3 sequences, 45% to 70% of them appearing once. The source of the sample is a study of blood T cells in healthy people across ages. Individuals who donated were healthy Caucasians from Russia aged roughly 6 to 100. This CDR3 has 13 amino acids. Per the germline V gene, CDR1 is SQVTM and CDR2 is ANQGSEA. The V gene lost 3 bases and the J gene lost 2 bases, with 10 bases spanning the gap. General study points: Diversity figures derived from one million T cells were judged to underestimate the true value. Among T cells, TCR beta diversity per million cells dropped roughly linearly as age rose. Researchers report that TCR beta diversity correlated strongly with naive T cell percentage.

This chain connects TRBV29-1 to TRBJ1-1; D might be TRBD1 (6 bases). This sequence originates from a man aged 18 to 30 in good health. The sample consisted of blood. The CDR3 protein is CSVDRDTNTEAFF. The CDR3 nucleotides are TGCAGCGTTGACAGGGACACTAACACTGAAGCTTTCTTT.